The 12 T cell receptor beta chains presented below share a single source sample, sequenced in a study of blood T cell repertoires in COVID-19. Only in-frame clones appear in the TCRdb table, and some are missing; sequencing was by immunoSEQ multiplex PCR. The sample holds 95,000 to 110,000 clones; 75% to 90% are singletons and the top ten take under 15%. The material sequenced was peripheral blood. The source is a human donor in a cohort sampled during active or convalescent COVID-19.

CDR3 protein: CASSLGGGAWNTQYF. CDR3 nucleotide sequence: TGTGCCAGCAGCTTAGGCGGGGGGGCCTGGAATACGCAGTATTTT. This sequence joins TRBV11-1 and TRBJ2-3, with 9 bases aligning to TRBD2. Germline assignment: CDR1 SGHAT and CDR2 FQDESV (reference sequence). J gave up 7 bases and V 1 base, and 6 bases lay outside the gene matches. The CDR3 contains 15 residues.

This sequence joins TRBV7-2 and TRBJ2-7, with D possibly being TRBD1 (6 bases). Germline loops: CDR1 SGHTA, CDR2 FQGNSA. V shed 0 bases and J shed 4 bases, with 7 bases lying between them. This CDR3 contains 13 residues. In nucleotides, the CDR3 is TGTGCCAGCAGCTTAGCACAGGGTTACGAGCAGTACTTC. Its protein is CASSLAQGYEQYF.

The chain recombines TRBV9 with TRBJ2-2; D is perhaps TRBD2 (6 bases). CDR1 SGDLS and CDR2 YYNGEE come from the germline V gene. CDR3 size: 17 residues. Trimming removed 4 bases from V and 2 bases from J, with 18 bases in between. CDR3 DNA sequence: TGTGCCAGCAGCTCAAGTTCGTGGGGGGACAACACCGGGGAGCTGTTTTTT. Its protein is CASSSSSWGDNTGELFF.

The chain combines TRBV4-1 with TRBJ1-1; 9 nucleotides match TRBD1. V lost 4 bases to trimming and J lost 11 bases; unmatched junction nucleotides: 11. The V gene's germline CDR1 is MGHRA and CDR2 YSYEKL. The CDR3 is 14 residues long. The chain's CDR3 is CASSPGTGPLRAFF. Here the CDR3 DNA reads TGCGCCAGCAGCCCAGGGACAGGGCCCTTAAGGGCTTTCTTT.

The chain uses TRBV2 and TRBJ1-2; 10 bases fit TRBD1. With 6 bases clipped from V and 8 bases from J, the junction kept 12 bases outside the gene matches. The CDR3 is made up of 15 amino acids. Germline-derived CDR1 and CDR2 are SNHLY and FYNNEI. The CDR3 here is CASRADRGLFEGYTF. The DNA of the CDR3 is TGTGCCAGCAGGGCTGACAGGGGGCTTTTTGAAGGCTACACCTTC.

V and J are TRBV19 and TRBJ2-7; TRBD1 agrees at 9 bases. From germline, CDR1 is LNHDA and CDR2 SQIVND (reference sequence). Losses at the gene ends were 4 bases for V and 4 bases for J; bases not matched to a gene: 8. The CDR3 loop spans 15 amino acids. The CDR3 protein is CASSNNRGRGYEQYF. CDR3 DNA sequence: TGTGCCAGTAGTAATAACAGGGGGCGCGGGTACGAGCAGTACTTC.

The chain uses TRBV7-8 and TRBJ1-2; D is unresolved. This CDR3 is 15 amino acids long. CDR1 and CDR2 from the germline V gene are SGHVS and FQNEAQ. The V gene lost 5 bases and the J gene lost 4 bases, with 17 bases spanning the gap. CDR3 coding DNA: TGTGCCAGCAGCCCCCAGGAGGCAGGAGTCTATGGCTACACCTTC. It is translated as CASSPQEAGVYGYTF.

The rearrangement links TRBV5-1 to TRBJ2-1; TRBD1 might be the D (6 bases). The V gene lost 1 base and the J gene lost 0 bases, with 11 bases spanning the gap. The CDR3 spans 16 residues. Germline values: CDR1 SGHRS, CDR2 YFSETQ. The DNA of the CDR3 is TGCGCCAGCAGCTTGTACCAGGGGATCTCCTACAATGAGCAGTTCTTC. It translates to CASSLYQGISYNEQFF.

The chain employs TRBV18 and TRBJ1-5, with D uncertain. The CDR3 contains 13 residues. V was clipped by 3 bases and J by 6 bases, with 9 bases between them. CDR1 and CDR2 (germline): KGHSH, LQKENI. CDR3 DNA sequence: TGTGCCAGCTCACCTGGAGAAGGTCAGCCCCAGCATTTT. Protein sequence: CASSPGEGQPQHF.

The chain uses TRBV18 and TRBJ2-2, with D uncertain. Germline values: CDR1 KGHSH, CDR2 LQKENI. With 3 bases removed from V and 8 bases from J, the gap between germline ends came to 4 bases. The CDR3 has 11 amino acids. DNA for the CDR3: TGTGCCAGCTCACCCCAGGGGGAGCTGTTTTTT. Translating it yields CASSPQGELFF.

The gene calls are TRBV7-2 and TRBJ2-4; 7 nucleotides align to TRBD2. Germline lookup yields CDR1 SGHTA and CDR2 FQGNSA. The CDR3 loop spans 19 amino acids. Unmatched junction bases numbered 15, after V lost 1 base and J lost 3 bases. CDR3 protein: CASSLVRVIAGEDKNIQYF. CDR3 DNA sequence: TGTGCCAGCAGCTTAGTGAGGGTGATTGCGGGGGAAGACAAAAACATTCAGTACTTC.

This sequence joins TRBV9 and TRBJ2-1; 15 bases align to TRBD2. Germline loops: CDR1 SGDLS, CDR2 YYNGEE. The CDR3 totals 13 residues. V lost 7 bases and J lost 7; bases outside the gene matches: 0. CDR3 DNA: TGTGCCAGCGGACTAGCGGGGGGGAATGAGCAGTTCTTC. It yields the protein CASGLAGGNEQFF.